The 11 T cell receptor beta chains in this list originate from one sample, sequenced in a study of CD8 T cells in Susac syndrome. With random hexamers, reverse transcription was performed on about 0.5 to 1 ug of RNA. MiXCR was run by TCRdb on the immunoSEQ multiplex PCR reads, yielding one entry per CDR3 protein. The data show over 100,000 distinct CDR3 sequences, roughly 97% seen once. The sample was CD4+ T cells from PBMCs. Receptor source: a human donor in good health.

The chain recombines TRBV14 with TRBJ2-1; D is possibly TRBD2 (6 bases). This CDR3 has 13 residues. CDR1 SGHDN and CDR2 FVKESK come from the germline V gene. V was clipped by 5 bases and J by 10 bases, with 15 bases between them. CDR3 bases: TGTGCCAGCAGCGAGGGGACTCCCGGGGAGCAGTTCTTC. Translating gives CASSEGTPGEQFF.

This rearrangement joins TRBV25-1 to TRBJ1-1; tentative D call: TRBD1 (5 bases). Trimming stripped 5 bases from V and 0 bases from J, with 13 bases between. The germline CDR1 and CDR2 sequences are MGHDK and SYGVNS. The CDR3 covers 15 residues. CDR3 coding DNA: TGTGCCAGCAGTCCCAACAGGCCTTTGAACACTGAAGCTTTCTTT. The encoded protein is CASSPNRPLNTEAFF.

The chain links TRBV3-1 to TRBJ2-1, with D perhaps matching TRBD2 (6 bases). V shed 0 bases and J shed 15 bases, with 12 bases lying between them. The CDR3 totals 12 residues. Germline assignment: CDR1 LGHDT and CDR2 YNNKEL (reference sequence). This chain's CDR3 is CASSQEGGLAFF. The CDR3 DNA is TGTGCCAGCAGCCAAGAGGGAGGACTGGCGTTCTTC.

The V gene is TRBV7-6, the J gene TRBJ2-1; TRBD2 agrees at 8 bases. The length of the CDR3 is 13 residues. V was clipped by 5 bases and J by 6 bases; unmatched bases: 3. Germline values: CDR1 SGHVS, CDR2 FNYEAQ. CDR3: CASSLAGGNEQFF. The CDR3 DNA is TGTGCCAGCAGCCTCGCGGGGGGCAATGAGCAGTTCTTC.

The chain recombines TRBV15 with TRBJ1-5; D gene ambiguous. Looked up from germline, CDR1 is LNHNV and CDR2 is YYDKDF (reference sequence). V lost 0 bases and J lost 3, with 12 bases in between. CDR3 length: 16 residues. CDR3 protein: CATSRDDKGYNQPQHF. In DNA, the CDR3 is TGTGCCACCAGCAGAGATGATAAGGGTTACAATCAGCCCCAGCATTTT. Full variable domain (rest looked up from reference TRBV15 and TRBJ1-5): DAMVIQNPRYQVTQFGKPVTLSCSQTLNHNVMYWYQQKSSQAPKLLFHYYDKDFNNEADTPDNFQSRRPNTSFCFLDIRSPGLGDTAMYLCATSRDDKGYNQPQHFGDGTRLSIL.

This clonotype was observed once. The chain joins TRBV4-1 to TRBJ1-1; D uncertain. The CDR3 is 14 residues long. Trimming removed 6 bases from V and 2 bases from J, with 13 bases in between. Germline CDR1 reads MGHRA; CDR2 reads YSYEKL. The chain's CDR3 is CASSEVGGNTEAFF. The CDR3 DNA sequence: TGCGCCAGCAGTGAGGTTGGTGGAAACACTGAAGCTTTCTTT.

The chain joins TRBV27 to TRBJ2-7; D ambiguous. The V gene lost 4 bases and the J gene lost 2 bases, with 6 bases spanning the gap. Germline V gene data show CDR1 as MNHEY and CDR2 as SMNVEV (reference sequence). This CDR3 is 12 amino acids long. The CDR3 bases are TGTGCCAGCAGTTCCGGCCCCTACGAGCAGTACTTC. Encoded protein: CASSSGPYEQYF.

This rearrangement joins TRBV7-9 to TRBJ2-1; 8 bases are shared with TRBD2. V was clipped by 0 bases and J by 6 bases; unmatched bases: 4. Germline values: CDR1 SEHNR, CDR2 FQNEAQ (reference sequence). The CDR3 is made up of 15 amino acids. The CDR3 is CASSLASGSPNEQFF. CDR3 nucleotide sequence: TGTGCCAGCAGCTTAGCCAGCGGGAGCCCCAATGAGCAGTTCTTC.

The CDR3 nucleotides read TGTGCCAGTGCCTTCCGGGACAGAGATGAAAAACTGTTTTTT. The encoded protein is CASAFRDRDEKLFF. V and J are TRBV2 and TRBJ1-4; 7 bases are shared with TRBD1. Germline V gene data show CDR1 as SNHLY and CDR2 as FYNNEI. The CDR3 has 14 residues. Trimming cost V 9 bases and J 6 bases; bases outside gene matches: 10.

The CDR3, as DNA: TGTGCCAGCAGCCAAGTGGGGCCAGAGACCCAGTACTTC. This gives the protein CASSQVGPETQYF. V and J are TRBV14 and TRBJ2-5; tentative D call: TRBD1 (5 bases). V gave up 1 base and J gave up 4 bases, with 7 bases separating them. The CDR3 is made up of 13 amino acids. The germline gives CDR1 SGHDN, CDR2 FVKESK. Based on the CDR3 plus reference TRBV14 and TRBJ2-5, the full variable domain is EAGVTQFPSHSVIEKGQTVTLRCDPISGHDNLYWYRRVMGKEIKFLLHFVKESKQDESGMPNNRFLAERTGGTYSTLKVQPAELEDSGVYFCASSQVGPETQYFGPGTRLLVL.

This rearrangement joins TRBV28 to TRBJ2-4, with D possibly TRBD2 on 6 matching bases. This CDR3 has 20 amino acids. Germline CDR1 MDHEN, CDR2 SYDVKM. The V and J ends lost 6 bases and 0 bases respectively, with 27 bases between them. The CDR3 DNA is TGTGCCAGCAGCCGAGGAATAGCGGTTCCCCTTCGATTAGCCAAAAACATTCAGTACTTC. Protein sequence: CASSRGIAVPLRLAKNIQYF.